This TCR beta chain was captured in a study of blood T cell repertoires in COVID-19. The overall study: T cells, B-cell-depleted T cells, or PBMCs provided the cDNA or gDNA that served as material.

The sample holds one count of this clone. This CDR3 has 15 amino acids. The V gene end was trimmed by 5 bases and the J gene end by 5 bases; junction bases not matched to a gene: 9. The germline gives CDR1 SEHNR, CDR2 FQNEAQ (reference sequence). Measured with immunoSEQ multiplex PCR; TCRdb has only the in-frame clones, and not every one. The repertoire holds fewer than 200,000 clones, roughly 90% seen once, with around a quarter in the top ten. The chain couples TRBV7-9 to TRBJ2-3, with 8 bases lining up with TRBD1. Material for sequencing was peripheral blood. The source is a man in his sixties with acute or convalescent COVID-19. The CDR3 loop reads CASSERTGTGDTQYF. Written as DNA, the CDR3 is TGTGCCAGCAGCGAGAGGACAGGGACGGGAGATACGCAGTATTTT. The whole variable domain, filled in from reference TRBV7-9 and TRBJ2-3, reads DTGVSQNPRHKITKRGQNVTFRCDPISEHNRLYWYRQTLGQGPEFLTYFQNEAQLEKSRLLSDRFSAERPKGSFSTLEIQRTEQGDSAMYLCASSERTGTGDTQYFGPGTRLTVL.